Sequencing of this T cell receptor beta chain was carried out in a study of control samples from healthy donors and cancer patients. This CDR3 is built from 21 residues. Germline CDR1 MNHEY, CDR2 SVGEGT. J lost 2 bases, V lost 0 bases, and 21 bases had no gene match. TCRdb's copy holds only in-frame clones and misses some; the assay was immunoSEQ multiplex PCR. The sample gives around 94,000 clones, 92% of which show up once; over 2% is in the top ten. The clonotype comes from a woman aged 18-29 years in good health. Sequencing was performed on blood. The chain has TRBV6-2 or TRBV6-3 and TRBJ1-1; 7 bases agree with TRBD1. The CDR3 nucleotides are TGTGCCAGCAGTTACTCGATATTCCGGGACAGAGGGGGCGCGGATAACACTGAAGCTTTCTTT. This gives the protein CASSYSIFRDRGGADNTEAFF.